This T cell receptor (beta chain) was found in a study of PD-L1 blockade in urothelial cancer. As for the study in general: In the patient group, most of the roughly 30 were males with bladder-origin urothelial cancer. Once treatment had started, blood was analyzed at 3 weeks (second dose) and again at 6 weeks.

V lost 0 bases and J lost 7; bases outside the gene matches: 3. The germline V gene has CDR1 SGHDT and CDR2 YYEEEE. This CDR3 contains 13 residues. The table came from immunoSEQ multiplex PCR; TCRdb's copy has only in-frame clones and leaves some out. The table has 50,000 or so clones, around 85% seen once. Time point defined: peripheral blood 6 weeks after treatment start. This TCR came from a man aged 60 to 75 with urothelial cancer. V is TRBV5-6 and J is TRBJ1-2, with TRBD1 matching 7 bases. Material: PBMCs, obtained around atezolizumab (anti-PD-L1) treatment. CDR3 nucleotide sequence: TGTGCCAGCAGCTTGGCGACAGGGATTGGCTACACCTTC. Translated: CASSLATGIGYTF.